This entry features one T cell receptor beta chain sequence. The data originate from a study of cytomegalovirus exposure and HLA in healthy donors. Germline V gene data show CDR1 as GTSNPN and CDR2 as SVGIG (reference sequence). The CDR3 has 13 residues. Deletions cut 4 bases from V and 0 bases from J, with 8 bases between. The PCR had 60 Vbeta and 13 Jbeta primers. This table comes from immunoSEQ multiplex PCR, and its TCRdb copy is limited to in-frame clones, with some not included. The sample totals approximately 110,000 clones; its top ten clones hold more than 0.5%. Each donor was nominally healthy when sampled (though unrecorded immune exposures were likely).

Sequences were obtained from PBMCs. The chain joins TRBV30 to TRBJ2-3; the D is unclear. The sequence was collected from a man aged 50 to 59 in good health and CMV-seronegative. The CDR3 loop reads CAWNKYSTDTQYF. CDR3 DNA sequence: TGTGCCTGGAACAAATATAGCACAGATACGCAGTATTTT. The whole variable domain, remainder taken from reference TRBV30 and TRBJ2-3, is SQTIHQWPATLVQPVGSPLSLECTVEGTSNPNLYWYRQAAGRGLQLLFYSVGIGQISSEVPQNLSASRPQDRQFILSSKKLLLSDSGFYLCAWNKYSTDTQYFGPGTRLTVL.